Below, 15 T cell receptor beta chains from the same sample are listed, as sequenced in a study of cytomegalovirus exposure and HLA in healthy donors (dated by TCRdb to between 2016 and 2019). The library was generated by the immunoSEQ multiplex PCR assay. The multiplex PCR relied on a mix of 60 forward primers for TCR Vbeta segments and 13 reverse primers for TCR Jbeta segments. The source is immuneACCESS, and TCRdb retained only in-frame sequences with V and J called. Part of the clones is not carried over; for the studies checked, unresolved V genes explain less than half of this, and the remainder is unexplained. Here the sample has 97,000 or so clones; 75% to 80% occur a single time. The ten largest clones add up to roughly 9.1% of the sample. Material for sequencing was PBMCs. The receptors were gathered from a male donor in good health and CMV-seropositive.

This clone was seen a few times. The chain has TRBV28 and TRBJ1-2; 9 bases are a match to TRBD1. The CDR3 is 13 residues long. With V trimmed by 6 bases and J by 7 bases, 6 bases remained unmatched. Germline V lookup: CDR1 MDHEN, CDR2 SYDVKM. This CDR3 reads CASRGTGSGGYTF. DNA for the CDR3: TGTGCCAGCAGAGGGACAGGGAGCGGTGGCTACACCTTC.

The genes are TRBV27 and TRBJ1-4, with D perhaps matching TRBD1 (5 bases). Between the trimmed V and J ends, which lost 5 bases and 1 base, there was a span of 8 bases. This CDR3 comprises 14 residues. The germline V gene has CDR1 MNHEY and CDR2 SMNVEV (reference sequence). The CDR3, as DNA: TGTGCCAGCAGTCAAGGGGTAACTAATGAAAAACTGTTTTTT. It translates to CASSQGVTNEKLFF.

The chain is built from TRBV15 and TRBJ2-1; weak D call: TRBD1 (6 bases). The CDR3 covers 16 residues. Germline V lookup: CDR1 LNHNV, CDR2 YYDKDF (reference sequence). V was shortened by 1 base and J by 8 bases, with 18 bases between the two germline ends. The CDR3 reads CATSRATTGIGYEQFF. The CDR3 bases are TGTGCCACCAGCAGAGCTACTACAGGGATAGGCTATGAGCAGTTCTTC.

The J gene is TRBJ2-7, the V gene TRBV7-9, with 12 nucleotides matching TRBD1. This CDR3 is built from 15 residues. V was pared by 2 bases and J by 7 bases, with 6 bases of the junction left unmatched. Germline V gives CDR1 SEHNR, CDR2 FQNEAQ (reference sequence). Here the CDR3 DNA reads TGTGCCAGCAGCTTAATGGGACAGGGGGCGATTGAGCAGTACTTC. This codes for CASSLMGQGAIEQYF. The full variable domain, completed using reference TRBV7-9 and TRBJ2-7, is DTGVSQNPRHKITKRGQNVTFRCDPISEHNRLYWYRQTLGQGPEFLTYFQNEAQLEKSRLLSDRFSAERPKGSFSTLEIQRTEQGDSAMYLCASSLMGQGAIEQYFGPGTRLTVT.

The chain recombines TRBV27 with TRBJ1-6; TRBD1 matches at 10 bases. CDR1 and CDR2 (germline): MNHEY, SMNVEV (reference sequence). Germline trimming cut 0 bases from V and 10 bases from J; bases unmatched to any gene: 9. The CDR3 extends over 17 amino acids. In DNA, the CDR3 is TGTGCCAGCAGTTTATCGAGTCCGGGACAGGGGAACTCACCCCTCCACTTT. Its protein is CASSLSSPGQGNSPLHF.

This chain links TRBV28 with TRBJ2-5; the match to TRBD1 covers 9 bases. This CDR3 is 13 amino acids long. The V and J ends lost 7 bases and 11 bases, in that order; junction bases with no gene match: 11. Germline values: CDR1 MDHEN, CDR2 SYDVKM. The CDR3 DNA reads TGTGCCAGCATTACAGGGGGCGCTTTCCGGCAGTACTTC. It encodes CASITGGAFRQYF. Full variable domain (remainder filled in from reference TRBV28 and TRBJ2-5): DVKVTQSSRYLVKRTGEKVFLECVQDMDHENMFWYRQDPGLGLRLIYFSYDVKMKEKGDIPEGYSVSREKKERFSLILESASTNQTSMYLCASITGGAFRQYFGPGTRLLVL.

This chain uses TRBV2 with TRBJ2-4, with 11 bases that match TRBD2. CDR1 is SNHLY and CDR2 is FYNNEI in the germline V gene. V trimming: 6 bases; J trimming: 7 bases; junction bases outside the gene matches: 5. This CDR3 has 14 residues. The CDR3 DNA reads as TGTGCCAGCAGCCTAGCGGGGGGTCGGAACATTCAGTACTTC. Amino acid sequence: CASSLAGGRNIQYF.

The CDR3, as DNA: TGTGCCAGCAGTGAATTGCGGGACTTCTCTGGAAACACCATATATTTT. Translating gives CASSELRDFSGNTIYF. The V and J genes are TRBV2 and TRBJ1-3; D is possibly TRBD1 (5 bases). Germline assignment: CDR1 SNHLY and CDR2 FYNNEI. Trimming removed 2 bases at V and 0 bases at J, with 11 bases between. The CDR3 covers 16 residues.

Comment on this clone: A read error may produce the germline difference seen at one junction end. CDR3 sequence: CSSSLAGPGHEQYF. The CDR3 DNA is TGTTCCAGCAGCTTAGCAGGGCCAGGGCATGAGCAGTACTTC. The rearrangement links TRBV7-9 to TRBJ2-7; D perhaps matches TRBD1 (5 bases). Per the germline V gene, CDR1 is SEHNR and CDR2 is FQNEAQ (reference sequence). The CDR3 is 14 amino acids.

The CDR3 spells CASSPAGGSYEQYF. The CDR3 nucleotides are TGTGCCAGCAGTCCGGCGGGGGGCTCCTACGAGCAGTACTTC. The gene calls are TRBV28 and TRBJ2-7, with 8 bases lining up with TRBD2. This CDR3 comprises 14 residues. With 5 bases clipped from V and 0 bases from J, the junction kept 3 bases outside the gene matches. The V gene's germline CDR1 is MDHEN and CDR2 SYDVKM. Full variable domain (rest looked up from reference TRBV28 and TRBJ2-7): DVKVTQSSRYLVKRTGEKVFLECVQDMDHENMFWYRQDPGLGLRLIYFSYDVKMKEKGDIPEGYSVSREKKERFSLILESASTNQTSMYLCASSPAGGSYEQYFGPGTRLTVT.

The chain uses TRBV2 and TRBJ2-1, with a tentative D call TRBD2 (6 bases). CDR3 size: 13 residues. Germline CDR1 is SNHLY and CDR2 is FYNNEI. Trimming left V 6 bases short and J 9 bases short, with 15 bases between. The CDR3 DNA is TGTGCCAGCAGCGCGGGACCACGGGGTGAGCAGTTCTTC. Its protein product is CASSAGPRGEQFF.

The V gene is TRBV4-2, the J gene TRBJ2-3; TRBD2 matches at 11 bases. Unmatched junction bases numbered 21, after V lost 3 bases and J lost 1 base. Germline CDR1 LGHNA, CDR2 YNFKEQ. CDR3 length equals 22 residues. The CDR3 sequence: CASSQDFPSGRTNDQRTDTQYF. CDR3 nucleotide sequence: TGTGCCAGCAGCCAGGATTTCCCTAGCGGGAGGACCAACGACCAACGCACAGATACGCAGTATTTT.

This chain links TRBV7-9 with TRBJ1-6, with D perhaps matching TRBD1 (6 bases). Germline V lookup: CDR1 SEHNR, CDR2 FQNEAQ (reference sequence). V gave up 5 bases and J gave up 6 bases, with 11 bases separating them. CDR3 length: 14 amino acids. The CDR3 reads CASSPGQTNSPLHF. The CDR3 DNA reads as TGTGCCAGCAGCCCCGGACAGACTAATTCACCCCTCCACTTT.

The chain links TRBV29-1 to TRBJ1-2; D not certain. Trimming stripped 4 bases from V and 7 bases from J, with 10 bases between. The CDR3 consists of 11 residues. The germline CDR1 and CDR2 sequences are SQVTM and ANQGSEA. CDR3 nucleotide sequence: TGCAGCGTTGGGGGAGATGGTGGCTACACCTTC. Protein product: CSVGGDGGYTF.

CDR3 protein: CASSLGLAERHEQYF. The CDR3 DNA is TGTGCCAGCAGCTTGGGTCTGGCGGAGCGACACGAGCAGTACTTC. The chain links TRBV11-3 to TRBJ2-7; no reliable D call. Deletions cut 3 bases from V and 5 bases from J, with 17 bases between. CDR1 SGHNT and CDR2 YENEEA come from the germline V gene. CDR3 size: 15 residues.